This is a list of T cell receptor beta chains from one sample in a study of blood T cell repertoires in COVID-19. Sequencing was performed with immunoSEQ multiplex PCR; in TCRdb, only in-frame clones are kept and a portion is missing. The sample has about 240,000 clones; 87% are singletons. Sequencing input: peripheral blood. Receptor source: a man aged 60 to 75 who had recovered from COVID-19. Both conserved end residues are part of each CDR3. D genes are given only for firm matches. Size tells how often a clone was seen (once, few, many) or the class of an expanded clone, and some rows leave it out.

TRBJ2-1,.,TRBD1,TRBV5-8,TGTGCCAGCAGCTTCCCCCTTGGGACAGGGAAGCGCAATGAGCAGTTCTTC,CASSFPLGTGKRNEQFF
TRBJ2-5,few,TRBD2,TRBV5-1,TGCGCCAGCAGCTTGACTAGCGGGGGGGCAGTTGTAGAGACCCAGTACTTC,CASSLTSGGAVVETQYF
TRBJ1-2,.,TRBD1,TRBV6-5,TGTGCCAGCAGTTACTCTGGACAGGGCGAAGTCTATGGCTACACCTTC,CASSYSGQGEVYGYTF
TRBJ2-3,.,.,TRBV12-3/TRBV12-4,TGTGCCAGCAGTTCCATGGACTCCGGTACGCAGTATTTT,CASSSMDSGTQYF
TRBJ2-1,.,.,TRBV11-2,TGTGCCAGCAGCTGGGGACACCAAAACAATGAGCAGTTCTTC,CASSWGHQNNEQFF
TRBJ2-2,.,.,TRBV9,TGTGCCAGCAGCGTATACGGTAACACCGGGGAGCTGTTTTTT,CASSVYGNTGELFF
TRBJ2-5,.,TRBD2,TRBV3-1/TRBV3-2,TGTGCCAGCAGCCAACAAGCGGGGCCCTGGGAGACCCAGTACTTC,CASSQQAGPWETQYF
TRBJ2-1,.,.,TRBV6-2/TRBV6-3,TGTGCCAGCAGTCGACAGAGGACTATCTACAATGAGCAGTTCTTC,CASSRQRTIYNEQFF
TRBJ1-1,.,TRBD1,TRBV7-9,TGTGCCAGCAACCCGACCCGGACAGGGAGGCCTGAAGCTTTCTTT,CASNPTRTGRPEAFF
TRBJ1-4,.,.,TRBV30,TGTGCCTGGAGTGCCCGGGCCACGGGAGGGAAACTGTTTTTT,CAWSARATGGKLFF
TRBJ2-3,once,TRBD1,TRBV2,TGTGCCAGCAGTGGGGGGACAGGGGATACGCAGTATTTT,CASSGGTGDTQYF
TRBJ1-2,.,.,TRBV7-9,TGTGCCAGCAGCTTAGACAGGGAGTGGTATGGCTACACCTTC,CASSLDREWYGYTF
TRBJ1-1,.,.,TRBV13,TGTGCCAGCAGCCCCAGGGTTACCAGGGCGAACACTGAAGCTTTCTTT,CASSPRVTRANTEAFF
TRBJ1-2,.,TRBD1,TRBV10-3,TGTGCCATCAGTCCAGGGGGCGACTATGGCTACACCTTC,CAISPGGDYGYTF
TRBJ2-5,.,.,TRBV12-5,TGTGCTAGTGGCTACGCGGGGAGAGAGACCCAGTACTTC,CASGYAGRETQYF
TRBJ1-5,.,TRBD1,TRBV10-3,TGTGCCATCAGCACCGGGACAGTGAAGGATCTGAATCAGCCCCAGCATTTT,CAISTGTVKDLNQPQHF
TRBJ2-7,.,TRBD1,TRBV13,TGTGCCAGCAGCAAAACGGGGACAGACTGGGAGCAGTACTTC,CASSKTGTDWEQYF
TRBJ2-7,few,.,TRBV28,TGTGCCAGCAATGGCGGGAACTCCTACGAGCAGTACTTC,CASNGGNSYEQYF
TRBJ1-4,.,.,TRBV18,TGTGCCAGCTCCCCTTCGCGAAATGAAAAACTGTTTTTT,CASSPSRNEKLFF
TRBJ1-5,.,TRBD1,TRBV15,TGTGCCACCAGCAGGGGGACAGCGTCTAGCAATCAGCCCCAGCATTTT,CATSRGTASSNQPQHF
TRBJ1-1,.,TRBD1,TRBV19,TGTGCCAGTAGTATCCTCCAGGGGGCTAAAGCTTTCTTT,CASSILQGAKAFF
TRBJ2-3,once,.,TRBV6-5,TGTGCCAGCAGCGCCAGCGAACGGCGCACAGATACGCAGTATTTT,CASSASERRTDTQYF
TRBJ2-5,.,TRBD1,TRBV27,TGTGCCAGCTCCTCAACCGGGACAGGGTACCAAGAGACCCAGTACTTC,CASSSTGTGYQETQYF
TRBJ2-3,.,TRBD2,TRBV9,TGTGCCAGCAGCCCTCGCCTGGCGGGGGGGACAGATACGCAGTATTTT,CASSPRLAGGTDTQYF